The 26 T cell receptor beta chains presented below share a single source sample, sequenced in a study of monozygotic twins with inflammatory bowel disease (dated by TCRdb to between 2018 and 2021). The library was produced with 5' RACE. Instrument used: Illumina HiSeq 2500. TCRdb reprocessed the raw reads; every CDR3 protein sequence is a single record, and DNA is not supplied. This specimen's table enumerates 400,000 to 500,000 distinct CDR3 sequences. The ten largest clones take up around 2.4% of the sample. What was sequenced was blood. The receptor source for this set is a human donor with ulcerative colitis or Crohn's disease, or a healthy co-twin of an affected twin (not recorded which).

This chain uses TRBV11-3 with TRBJ2-3; TCRdb returns TRBD2, unconfirmable since there is no DNA. Germline V gene data show CDR1 as SGHNT and CDR2 as YENEEA. The CDR3 extends over 15 amino acids. CDR3 sequence reads: CAIPSPGLRTDTQYF.

The J gene is TRBJ2-1, the V gene TRBV4-1; the D gene TCRdb calls, TRBD1, cannot be checked with no DNA. Germline values: CDR1 MGHRA, CDR2 YSYEKL. The CDR3 runs 15 residues. The CDR3 loop reads CASSQDVAARYRRFF.

The V and J genes are TRBV5-4 and TRBJ2-1; without DNA, the TCRdb call of TRBD1 cannot be checked. The CDR3 is made up of 11 amino acids. In germline, CDR1 is SGHNT, CDR2 YYREEE (reference sequence). CDR3 sequence reads: CASSFTGQQFF. The variable domain in full, completed from reference TRBV5-4 and TRBJ2-1, reads ETGVTQSPTHLIKTRGQQVTLRCSSQSGHNTVSWYQQALGQGPQFIFQYYREEENGRGNFPPRFSGLQFPNYSSELNVNALELDDSALYLCASSFTGQQFFGPGTRLTVL.

The chain is built from TRBV5-4 and TRBJ1-5. This CDR3 has 15 residues. Looked up from germline, CDR1 is SGHNT and CDR2 is YYREEE (reference sequence). CDR3: CASSLDMDRNQPQHF. Full variable domain (missing parts from reference TRBV5-4 and TRBJ1-5): ETGVTQSPTHLIKTRGQQVTLRCSSQSGHNTVSWYQQALGQGPQFIFQYYREEENGRGNFPPRFSGLQFPNYSSELNVNALELDDSALYLCASSLDMDRNQPQHFGDGTRLSIL.

This sequence joins TRBV3-1 and TRBJ2-2; TCRdb indicates TRBD2, and absent DNA this call remains unverified. The germline V gene has CDR1 LGHDT and CDR2 YNNKEL (reference sequence). The CDR3 spans 18 residues. The CDR3 region is CASSRGSGAGGPTGELFF.

The gene calls are TRBV29-1 and TRBJ2-1. Per the germline V gene, CDR1 is SQVTM and CDR2 is ANQGSEA. This CDR3 region has 14 residues. The chain's CDR3 is CSVVIGSSYNEQFF.

The chain employs TRBV19 and TRBJ1-5; without DNA, the TCRdb call of TRBD1 cannot be checked. The germline gives CDR1 LNHDA, CDR2 SQIVND (reference sequence). CDR3 length: 15 residues. This CDR3 reads CASSTPTVLNQPQHF.

The chain combines TRBV20-1 with TRBJ2-7; TCRdb picks TRBD1, but there is no DNA to check that call. CDR1 DFQATT and CDR2 SNEGSKA come from the germline V gene (reference sequence). This CDR3 has 15 amino acids. The CDR3 loop reads CSAREIRTGDYEQYF.

The chain recombines TRBV19 with TRBJ2-1; without DNA, the TCRdb call of TRBD2 cannot be checked. From germline, CDR1 is LNHDA and CDR2 SQIVND (reference sequence). This CDR3 comprises 16 residues. CDR3 sequence: CASINRASGTYNEQFF.

The V gene is TRBV5-1, the J gene TRBJ1-2; TCRdb names TRBD1, which stays unverified in the absence of DNA. Germline V gives CDR1 SGHRS, CDR2 YFSETQ. The CDR3 sequence is 14 residues long. CDR3 protein: CASSSTDRDYGYTF.

The V call is TRBV5-1, the J call TRBJ1-6. The germline V gene has CDR1 SGHRS and CDR2 YFSETQ. The CDR3 loop spans 14 amino acids. The CDR3 spells CASSEGRYNSPLHF.

The chain uses TRBV27 and TRBJ1-5; TCRdb names TRBD1, which stays unverified in the absence of DNA. The CDR3 contains 15 residues. Germline values: CDR1 MNHEY, CDR2 SMNVEV (reference sequence). CDR3: CASSLSDRPGEPQHF.

J is TRBJ2-2 and V is TRBV5-4; without DNA, the TCRdb call of TRBD1 cannot be checked. CDR1 SGHNT and CDR2 YYREEE come from the germline V gene (reference sequence). The CDR3 is made up of 16 amino acids. The CDR3 sequence: CASSDRQAGNTGELFF.

V is TRBV7-2 and J is TRBJ2-2; TCRdb proposes TRBD1, but this gene call is untestable without DNA. Germline V lookup: CDR1 SGHTA, CDR2 FQGNSA. The CDR3 length is 16 residues. CDR3 sequence reads: CASLIIRQGGTGELFF.

V usage is TRBV24-1 and J usage is TRBJ2-1; checking the TCRdb D call of TRBD2 is not possible without DNA. Germline-derived CDR1 and CDR2 are KGHDR and SFDVKD. The CDR3 has 15 amino acids. The CDR3 spells CATSGKTSGRYEQFF.

The chain uses TRBV5-1 and TRBJ1-5. The CDR3 covers 15 residues. Per germline, CDR1 SGHRS and CDR2 YFSETQ. The CDR3: CASSLGTNSNQPQHF.

J is TRBJ1-4 and V is TRBV5-1. The CDR3 length is 16 residues. Germline V gene lookup returns CDR1 SGHRS and CDR2 YFSETQ. The CDR3 loop reads CASSLGDGWTGEKLFF.

The chain recombines TRBV7-2 with TRBJ2-5; absent DNA, TCRdb's TRBD2 call cannot be checked. The germline V gene has CDR1 SGHTA and CDR2 FQGNSA. There are 16 residues in the CDR3. This CDR3 is CASSLDSGLAQETQYF.

CDR3 in amino acids: CSAKQGNSNQPQHF. The chain has TRBV20-1 and TRBJ1-5; checking the TCRdb D call of TRBD1 is not possible without DNA. The germline V gene has CDR1 DFQATT and CDR2 SNEGSKA (reference sequence). The CDR3 spans 14 residues.

V is TRBV29-1 and J is TRBJ2-1; TCRdb's assignment of TRBD2 cannot be checked, as there is no DNA. This CDR3 has 14 residues. Germline CDR1 SQVTM, CDR2 ANQGSEA. CDR3 in amino acids: CSATSGTSYNEQFF.

V gene TRBV5-1 combines with J gene TRBJ1-3. Germline values: CDR1 SGHRS, CDR2 YFSETQ. The CDR3 is 14 residues long. The CDR3 here is CASSLDLTGNTIYF.

The V and J genes are TRBV20-1 and TRBJ2-3; with no DNA, the TCRdb D assignment of TRBD2 cannot be verified. The germline V gene encodes CDR1 DFQATT and CDR2 SNEGSKA (reference sequence). The CDR3 is 16 amino acids. The CDR3: CSAANQLAGGTDTQYF.

The chain combines TRBV5-1 with TRBJ2-1; TCRdb reports TRBD1, a call that lacks DNA to check it against. Germline V gene sequence: CDR1 SGHRS, CDR2 YFSETQ. The CDR3 has 13 residues. This chain's CDR3 is CASSFPGVDEQFF.

The V and J genes are TRBV2 and TRBJ2-1; TCRdb proposes TRBD2, but this gene call is untestable without DNA. The CDR3 runs to 15 residues. Germline lookup yields CDR1 SNHLY and CDR2 FYNNEI. This chain's CDR3 is CASSGMAGGWNEQFF.

V and J are TRBV2 and TRBJ2-7; without DNA, the TCRdb call of TRBD2 cannot be checked. Germline values: CDR1 SNHLY, CDR2 FYNNEI. The CDR3 extends over 17 amino acids. This chain's CDR3 is CASSERGGDFSSYEQYF.

The chain links TRBV2 to TRBJ1-6. CDR3 length: 12 amino acids. Germline V gene data show CDR1 as SNHLY and CDR2 as FYNNEI. The CDR3 loop reads CASSSDGSPLHF.